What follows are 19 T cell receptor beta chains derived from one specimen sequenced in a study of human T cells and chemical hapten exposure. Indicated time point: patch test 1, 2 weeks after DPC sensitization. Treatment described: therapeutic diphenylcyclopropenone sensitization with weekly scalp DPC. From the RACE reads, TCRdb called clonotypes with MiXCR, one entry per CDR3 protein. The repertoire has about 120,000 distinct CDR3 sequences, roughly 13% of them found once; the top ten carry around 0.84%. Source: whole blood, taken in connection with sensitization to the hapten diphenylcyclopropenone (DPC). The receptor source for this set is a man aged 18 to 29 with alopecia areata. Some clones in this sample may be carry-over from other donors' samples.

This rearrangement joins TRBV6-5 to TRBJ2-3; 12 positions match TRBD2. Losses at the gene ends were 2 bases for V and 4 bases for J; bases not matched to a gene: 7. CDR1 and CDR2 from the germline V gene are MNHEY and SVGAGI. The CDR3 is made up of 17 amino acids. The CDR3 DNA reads TGTGCCAGCAGTTACGATCGACTAGCGGGGGACCCAGATACGCAGTATTTT. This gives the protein CASSYDRLAGDPDTQYF.

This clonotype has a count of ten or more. The CDR3: CASSRTAETQYF. The CDR3, as DNA: TGTGCCAGCAGCCGGACAGCAGAGACCCAGTACTTC. The rearrangement uses TRBV7-8 and TRBJ2-5, with D possibly matching TRBD1 (6 bases). The CDR3 consists of 12 residues. Germline CDR1 and CDR2: SGHVS and FQNEAQ. V lost 5 bases and J 4 bases, leaving 8 bases between the germline ends.

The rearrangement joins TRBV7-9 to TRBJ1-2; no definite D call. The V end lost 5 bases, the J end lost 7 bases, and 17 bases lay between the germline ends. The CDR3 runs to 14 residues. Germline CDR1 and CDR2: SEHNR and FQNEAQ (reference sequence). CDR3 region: CASSPLLGEGGYTF. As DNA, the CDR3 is TGTGCCAGCAGCCCCCTTCTTGGGGAGGGTGGCTACACCTTC.

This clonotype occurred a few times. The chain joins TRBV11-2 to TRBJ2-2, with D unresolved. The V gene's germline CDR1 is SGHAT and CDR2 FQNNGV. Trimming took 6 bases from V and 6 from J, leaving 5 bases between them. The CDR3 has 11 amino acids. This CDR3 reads CASSSSGELFF. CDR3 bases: TGTGCCAGCAGTTCGTCCGGGGAGCTGTTTTTT. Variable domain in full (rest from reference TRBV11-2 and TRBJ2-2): EAGVAQSPRYKIIEKRQSVAFWCNPISGHATLYWYQQILGQGPKLLIQFQNNGVVDDSQLPKDRFSAERLKGVDSTLKIQPAKLEDSAVYLCASSSSGELFFGEGSRLTVL.

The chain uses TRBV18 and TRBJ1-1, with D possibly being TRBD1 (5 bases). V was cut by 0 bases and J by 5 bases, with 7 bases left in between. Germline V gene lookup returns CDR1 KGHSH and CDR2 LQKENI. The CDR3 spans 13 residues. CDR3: CASSPPGGTEAFF. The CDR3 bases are TGTGCCAGCTCACCACCGGGGGGGACTGAAGCTTTCTTT.

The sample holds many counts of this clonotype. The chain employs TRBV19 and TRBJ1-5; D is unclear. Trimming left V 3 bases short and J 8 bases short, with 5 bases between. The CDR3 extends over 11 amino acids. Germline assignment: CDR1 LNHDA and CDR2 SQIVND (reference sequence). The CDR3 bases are TGTGCCAGTAGTATGACCGAGCCCCAGCATTTT. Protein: CASSMTEPQHF.

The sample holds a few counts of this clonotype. CDR3 protein: CASQQRENTEAFF. The DNA for the CDR3 is TGCGCCAGCCAGCAGAGGGAGAACACTGAAGCTTTCTTT. The chain couples TRBV5-1 to TRBJ1-1; D call uncertain. The germline V gene has CDR1 SGHRS and CDR2 YFSETQ. Between the trimmed V and J ends, which lost 7 bases and 1 base, there was a span of 11 bases. This CDR3 is built from 13 residues.

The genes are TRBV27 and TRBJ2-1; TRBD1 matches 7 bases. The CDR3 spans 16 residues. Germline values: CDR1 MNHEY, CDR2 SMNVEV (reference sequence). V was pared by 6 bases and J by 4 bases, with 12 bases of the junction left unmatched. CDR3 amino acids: CASSSDRQGPYNEQFF. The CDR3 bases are TGTGCCAGCAGCTCCGACCGACAGGGCCCATACAATGAGCAGTTCTTC.

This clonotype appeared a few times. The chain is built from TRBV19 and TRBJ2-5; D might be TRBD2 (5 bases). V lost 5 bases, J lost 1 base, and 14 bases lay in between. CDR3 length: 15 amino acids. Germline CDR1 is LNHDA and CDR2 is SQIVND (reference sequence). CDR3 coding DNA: TGTGCCAGTAGTCGTGCGAGGGCGTCCCAAGAGACCCAGTACTTC. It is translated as CASSRARASQETQYF.

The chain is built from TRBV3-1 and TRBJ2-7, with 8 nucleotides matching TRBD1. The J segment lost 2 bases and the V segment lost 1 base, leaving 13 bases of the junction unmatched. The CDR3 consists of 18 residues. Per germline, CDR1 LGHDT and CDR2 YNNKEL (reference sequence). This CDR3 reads CASSQGSHRDRSTYEQYF. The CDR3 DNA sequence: TGTGCCAGCAGCCAAGGCTCACATCGGGACAGGTCTACCTACGAGCAGTACTTC.

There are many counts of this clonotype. The CDR3 bases are TGTGCCAGCAGCTTACGGACGAGTCAGCCCCAGCATTTT. Encoded protein: CASSLRTSQPQHF. The V gene is TRBV7-6, the J gene TRBJ1-5; D remains unclear. Trimming took off 2 bases at V and 6 bases at J, with 8 bases between the two ends. This CDR3 spans 13 amino acids. Per the germline V gene, CDR1 is SGHVS and CDR2 is FNYEAQ.

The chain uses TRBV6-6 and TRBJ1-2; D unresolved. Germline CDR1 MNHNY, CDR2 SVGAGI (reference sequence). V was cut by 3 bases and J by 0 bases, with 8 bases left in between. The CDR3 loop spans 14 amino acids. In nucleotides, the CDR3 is TGTGCCAGCAGTTATTCGGGTGCTAACTATGGCTACACCTTC. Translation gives CASSYSGANYGYTF.

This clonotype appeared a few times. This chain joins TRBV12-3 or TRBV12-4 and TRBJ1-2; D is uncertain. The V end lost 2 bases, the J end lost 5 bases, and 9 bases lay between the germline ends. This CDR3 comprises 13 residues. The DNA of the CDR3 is TGTGCCAGCAGTTTATCGGAGGCTTATGGCTACACCTTC. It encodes CASSLSEAYGYTF.

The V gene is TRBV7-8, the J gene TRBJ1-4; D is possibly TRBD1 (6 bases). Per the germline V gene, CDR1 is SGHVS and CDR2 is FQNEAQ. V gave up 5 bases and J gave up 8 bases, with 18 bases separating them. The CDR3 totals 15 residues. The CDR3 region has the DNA TGTGCCAGCAGCCGAGGACTGGGGGCTGGGGAAAAACTGTTTTTT. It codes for CASSRGLGAGEKLFF.

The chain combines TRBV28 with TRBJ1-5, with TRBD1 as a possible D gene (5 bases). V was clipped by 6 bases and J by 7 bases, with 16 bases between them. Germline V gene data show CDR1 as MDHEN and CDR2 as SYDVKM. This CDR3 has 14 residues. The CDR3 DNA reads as TGTGCCAGCAGAGACCGGGAGGGGCGACAGCCCCAGCATTTT. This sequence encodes CASRDREGRQPQHF.

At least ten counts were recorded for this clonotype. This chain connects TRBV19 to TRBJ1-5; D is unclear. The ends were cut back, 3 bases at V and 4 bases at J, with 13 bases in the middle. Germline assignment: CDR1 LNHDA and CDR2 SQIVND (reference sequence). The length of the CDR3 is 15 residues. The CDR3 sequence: CASSMADPTNQPQHF. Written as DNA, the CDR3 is TGTGCCAGTAGTATGGCGGATCCGACGAATCAGCCCCAGCATTTT.

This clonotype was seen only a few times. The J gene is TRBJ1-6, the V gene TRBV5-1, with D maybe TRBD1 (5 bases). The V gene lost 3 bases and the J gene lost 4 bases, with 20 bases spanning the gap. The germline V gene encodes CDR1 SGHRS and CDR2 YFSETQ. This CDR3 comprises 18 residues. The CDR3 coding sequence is TGCGCCAGCAGCTCCGGACATCCCGGGGGGGGTTATAATTCACCCCTCCACTTT. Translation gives CASSSGHPGGGYNSPLHF.

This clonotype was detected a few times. The CDR3 coding sequence is TGTGCCATCACTACGGACAGGGGCGAGCAGTACGTC. Its translation is CAITTDRGEQYV. The chain couples TRBV10-3 to TRBJ2-7; 9 bases line up with TRBD1. This CDR3 comprises 12 residues. CDR1 ENHRY and CDR2 SYGVKD come from the germline V gene. J gave up 6 bases and V 7 bases, and 4 bases lay outside the gene matches.

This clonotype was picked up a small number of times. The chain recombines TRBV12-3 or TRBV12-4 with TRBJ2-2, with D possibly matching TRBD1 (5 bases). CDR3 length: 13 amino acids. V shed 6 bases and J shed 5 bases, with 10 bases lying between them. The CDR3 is CASSRTQTGELFF. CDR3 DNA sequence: TGTGCCAGCAGCCGGACACAGACCGGGGAGCTGTTTTTT.